These T cell receptor beta chains were read from a single sample in a study of long-term antiretroviral therapy in people with HIV. This table comes from immunoSEQ multiplex PCR, and its TCRdb copy is limited to in-frame clones, with some not included. Of around 24,000 clones listed, 75% to 90% are singletons. The source was unsorted PBMCs, collected 0.4 years after starting antiretroviral therapy. The receptors shown here come from a man aged 45-65 years with HIV. Each CDR3 is given with its conserved first and last residue. A D gene is named only where the DNA matches it firmly. Size is stated for part of the rows, as once, few or many counts, or as a class when the clone is expanded.

>.|TRBV7-9|TRBD1|TRBJ1-1
CASRPPTGGKGTEAFF
TGTGCCAGCCGCCCCCCGACAGGGGGGAAAGGCACTGAAGCTTTCTTT
>.|TRBV25-1|TRBD1|TRBJ2-4
CASRGQGNIQYF
TGTGCCAGCAGGGGACAGGGGAACATTCAGTACTTC
>few|TRBV19|.|TRBJ1-6
CASSRDLDSPLHF
TGTGCCAGTAGTAGGGACCTTGACTCACCCCTCCACTTT
>.|TRBV29-1|.|TRBJ2-7
CSAVHTRRELSYEQYF
TGCAGCGCCGTCCACACCCGCCGCGAGCTCTCCTACGAGCAGTACTTC
>.|TRBV29-1|.|TRBJ2-1
CSVGGTRQDDNEQFF
TGCAGCGTTGGGGGAACACGACAGGACGACAATGAGCAGTTCTTC
>.|TRBV25-1|.|TRBJ2-3
CASSGFVGGTQYF
TGTGCCAGCAGTGGCTTTGTCGGGGGTACGCAGTATTTT
>.|TRBV10-3|.|TRBJ2-7
CAISDSDRYYEQYF
TGTGCCATCAGTGACTCTGACAGATACTACGAGCAGTACTTC
>.|TRBV7-8|TRBD1|TRBJ2-2
CASRSLLRQGAKTGELFF
TGTGCCAGCAGGAGTCTCCTGCGACAGGGGGCGAAGACCGGGGAGCTGTTTTTT
>once|TRBV27|.|TRBJ2-7
CASSLSGPSDLPYEQYF
TGTGCCAGCAGTTTATCGGGACCCTCGGACTTGCCCTACGAGCAGTACTTC
>.|TRBV2|.|TRBJ2-7
CASSDFLTGSSYEQYF
TGTGCCAGCAGTGACTTTTTAACAGGGAGCTCCTACGAGCAGTACTTC
>.|TRBV11-2|TRBD2|TRBJ2-1
CASSFMTSVGQFF
TGTGCCAGCAGCTTTATGACTAGCGTAGGGCAGTTCTTC
>.|TRBV28|TRBD1|TRBJ1-1
CATDLRTGRRTEAFF
TGTGCCACCGACTTAAGGACAGGACGGCGCACTGAAGCTTTCTTT
>.|TRBV6-6|TRBD2|TRBJ2-2
CASTPLAGGTGELFF
TGTGCCAGCACCCCCTTAGCGGGGGGCACCGGGGAGCTGTTTTTT
>.|TRBV30|.|TRBJ1-1
CAWSVQRNTEAFF
TGTGCCTGGAGTGTACAGCGAAACACTGAAGCTTTCTTT
>.|TRBV11-2|TRBD1|TRBJ1-1
CASSPILQGGAFF
TGTGCCAGCAGCCCAATACTTCAGGGGGGAGCTTTCTTT
>.|TRBV5-1|.|TRBJ2-5
CASSLGRGEETQYF
TGCGCCAGCAGCTTGGGGCGGGGCGAAGAGACCCAGTACTTC
>.|TRBV7-2|.|TRBJ1-4
CASSLVEGIDKKLFF
TGTGCCAGCAGCTTAGTGGAGGGGATCGATAAAAAACTGTTTTTT
>.|TRBV29-1|TRBD1|TRBJ2-3
CSVEGGPDRSTDTQYF
TGCAGCGTTGAAGGTGGACCGGACAGGAGCACAGATACGCAGTATTTT
>.|TRBV9|.|TRBJ1-2
CASSPDEWGRTMNGYTF
TGTGCCAGCAGCCCCGATGAGTGGGGGCGTACGATGAATGGCTACACCTTC
>.|TRBV11-2|.|TRBJ2-1
CASSLLSGSYNEQFF
TGTGCCAGCAGCTTACTCTCGGGCTCCTACAATGAGCAGTTCTTC
>few|TRBV4-1|.|TRBJ1-2
CASSQGPRRDGGYTF
TGCGCCAGCAGCCAAGGGCCCCGCAGGGATGGGGGCTACACCTTC
>.|TRBV28|.|TRBJ2-7
CASSLFRELTYEQYF
TGTGCCAGCAGTTTATTCAGGGAGCTTACCTACGAGCAGTACTTC
>.|TRBV28|TRBD2|TRBJ2-3
CASTTWTSGGTSPSTDTQYF
TGTGCCAGCACCACCTGGACTAGCGGGGGGACCTCACCTAGCACAGATACGCAGTATTTT
>.|TRBV7-2|TRBD2|TRBJ2-7
CASSLGGAGKSYEQYF
TGTGCCAGCAGCTTAGGGGGAGCGGGAAAATCGTACGAGCAGTACTTC
>.|TRBV5-1|TRBD2|TRBJ2-3
CASKRGGPDTQYF
TGCGCCAGCAAACGGGGGGGGCCAGATACGCAGTATTTT
>.|TRBV6-5|.|TRBJ2-1
CASRTRTGSYNEQFF
TGTGCCAGCAGGACCCGGACCGGCAGCTACAATGAGCAGTTCTTC